A selection of T cell receptor beta chains follows, all from one sample in a study of control samples from healthy donors and cancer patients. Data came from immunoSEQ multiplex PCR; TCRdb stores just in-frame clones and leaves some out. The profile covers approximately 90,000 clones, with 70% to 90% appearing a single time and roughly 2% taken by the ten largest. What was sequenced was blood. The receptors here all came from a woman aged 40 to 55 in good health. Each CDR3 is given with its conserved first and last residue. The D gene is left open where the match is weak. Rows give clone size only sometimes, using once, few, many, or a class for an expanded clone.

D: TRBD2
V: TRBV9
J: TRBJ2-3
size: -
DNA: TGTGCCAGCAGCTTCGGACTAGCGGGGGCAGATACGCAGTATTTT
CDR3: CASSFGLAGADTQYF

D: -
V: TRBV5-1
J: TRBJ2-1
size: -
DNA: TGCGCCAGCAGCCTGGGCGTCCTAAGCTCCTACAATGAGCAGTTCTTC
CDR3: CASSLGVLSSYNEQFF

D: TRBD1
V: TRBV6-6
J: TRBJ2-7
size: -
DNA: TGTGCCAGCAGTGGCCGGGACAGGGGCTACGAGCAGTACTTC
CDR3: CASSGRDRGYEQYF

D: -
V: TRBV15
J: TRBJ1-6
size: -
DNA: TGTGCCACCAGCAGAGTTGGGCAGGGCAATTCACCCCTCCACTTT
CDR3: CATSRVGQGNSPLHF

D: -
V: TRBV27
J: TRBJ1-1
size: -
DNA: TGTGCCAGCAGTCTCCGGGACATGAACACTGAAGCTTTCTTT
CDR3: CASSLRDMNTEAFF

D: -
V: TRBV30
J: TRBJ1-1
size: once
DNA: TGTGCCCACCACAGGGAGAGCACTGAAGCTTTCTTT
CDR3: CAHHRESTEAFF

D: TRBD1
V: TRBV7-8
J: TRBJ2-7
size: -
DNA: TGTGCCAGCAGTTCATCACGCCGGGACAGGGTTATCTACGAGCAGTACTTC
CDR3: CASSSSRRDRVIYEQYF

D: -
V: TRBV24-1
J: TRBJ1-1
size: -
DNA: TGTGCCACCAGGGAGGGGGAACTGAACACTGAAGCTTTCTTT
CDR3: CATREGELNTEAFF

D: -
V: TRBV7-9
J: TRBJ1-3
size: once
DNA: TGTGCCAGCAGCCTAGAGGGTTCTGGAAACACCATATATTTT
CDR3: CASSLEGSGNTIYF

D: -
V: TRBV30
J: TRBJ2-7
size: -
DNA: TGTGCCTGGAGTGGGGGCCTCTCCTACGAGCAGTACTTC
CDR3: CAWSGGLSYEQYF

D: TRBD1
V: TRBV5-1
J: TRBJ2-6
size: -
DNA: TGCGCCAGCACCGGACAGGAGGCCTTCTCTGGGGCCAACGTCCTGACTTTC
CDR3: CASTGQEAFSGANVLTF

D: -
V: TRBV12-3/TRBV12-4
J: TRBJ2-1
size: -
DNA: TGTGCCAGCAGTTTTGTCGGGTACAATGAGCAGTTCTTC
CDR3: CASSFVGYNEQFF

D: -
V: TRBV7-2
J: TRBJ1-6
size: -
DNA: TGTGCCAGCAGCTTAGACCCCAGGGGATCACCCCTCCACTTT
CDR3: CASSLDPRGSPLHF

D: TRBD1
V: TRBV6-6
J: TRBJ1-6
size: -
DNA: TGTGCCAGCAGTTTGGGACAGGGGTATTCACCCCTCCACTTT
CDR3: CASSLGQGYSPLHF

D: -
V: TRBV5-1
J: TRBJ1-2
size: -
DNA: TGCGCCAGCCGGTTGACAGAGTATTATGGCTACACCTTC
CDR3: CASRLTEYYGYTF

D: -
V: TRBV4-3
J: TRBJ1-1
size: few
DNA: TGCGCCAGCAGCCAGGATGTTCGGGTGGGCACTGAAGCTTTCTTT
CDR3: CASSQDVRVGTEAFF

D: -
V: TRBV18
J: TRBJ2-3
size: -
DNA: TGTGCCAGCTCACAGGGGACCCGAGGGACAGATACGCAGTATTTT
CDR3: CASSQGTRGTDTQYF

D: TRBD2
V: TRBV7-2
J: TRBJ2-1
size: -
DNA: TGTGCCAGCAGCTTAATACTAGCGGGGGAGCAGTTCTTC
CDR3: CASSLILAGEQFF

D: -
V: TRBV6-5
J: TRBJ2-7
size: -
DNA: TGTGCCAGCAGTTACTCCTTCGGGGGAACCTACGAGCAGTACTTC
CDR3: CASSYSFGGTYEQYF

D: TRBD1
V: TRBV5-1
J: TRBJ1-1
size: -
DNA: TGCGCCAGCAGCTTTTTCGGGACAGGGACGAACACTGAAGCTTTCTTT
CDR3: CASSFFGTGTNTEAFF

D: TRBD1
V: TRBV7-9
J: TRBJ1-2
size: few
DNA: TGTGCCAGCAGCTTGGGACAGGGGGGCCGCGCTAACTATGGCTACACCTTC
CDR3: CASSLGQGGRANYGYTF

D: TRBD1
V: TRBV24-1
J: TRBJ2-5
size: -
DNA: TGTGCCACCAGTGATTTTAAAGGACAGGCAGAGACCCAGTACTTC
CDR3: CATSDFKGQAETQYF

D: TRBD1
V: TRBV2
J: TRBJ2-7
size: few
DNA: TGTGCCAGCAGAGGGACAGGCTACGAGCAGTACTTC
CDR3: CASRGTGYEQYF

D: -
V: TRBV19
J: TRBJ1-2
size: -
DNA: TGTGCCAGTAGTCTCTCGGCTACAACCTTTTTCTATGGCTACACCTTC
CDR3: CASSLSATTFFYGYTF

D: -
V: TRBV9
J: TRBJ2-1
size: -
DNA: TGTGCCAGCAGCGTAGGGCAGACTCCACACAATGAGCAGTTCTTC
CDR3: CASSVGQTPHNEQFF

D: -
V: TRBV30
J: TRBJ1-2
size: once
DNA: TGTGCCTGGAGCGAACAACCCAACTATGGCTACACCTTC
CDR3: CAWSEQPNYGYTF

D: -
V: TRBV14
J: TRBJ1-3
size: -
DNA: TGTGCCAGCAGCCCCAAGGAGGCTAGCTCTGGAAACACCATATATTTT
CDR3: CASSPKEASSGNTIYF